The rows below give T cell receptor beta chains drawn from one sample of a study of blood T cell repertoires in COVID-19. Assay: immunoSEQ multiplex PCR; the TCRdb copy retains only in-frame clones and omits some. The sample records over 85,000 clones, 80% to 90% being singletons. Sequences were obtained from peripheral blood. The receptor source for this set is a woman in her sixties or seventies with acute or convalescent COVID-19. CDR3s include the opening cysteine and the closing phenylalanine or tryptophan. A D gene is named only where the DNA matches it firmly. A row's size may be missing; if present it is once, few, many or a size class.

clone_size j_call v_call d_call cdr3_nt cdr3_aa
NA TRBJ1-4 TRBV6-5 TRBD1 TGTGCCAGCGGAACAGGGGCGGACAATGAAAAACTGTTTTTT CASGTGADNEKLFF
once TRBJ2-1 TRBV14 TRBD2 TGTGCCAGCAGCCAAGGGACTAGCGGGAGTCTTTACAATGAGCAGTTCTTC CASSQGTSGSLYNEQFF
NA TRBJ2-7 TRBV19 NA TGTGCCAGTAGTACAACACTAGCCCAGGGCTACGAGCAGTACTTC CASSTTLAQGYEQYF
NA TRBJ2-2 TRBV7-3 TRBD1 TGTGCCAGCAGCCTAACTGACAGGGCCGGGGAGCTGTTTTTT CASSLTDRAGELFF
NA TRBJ1-3 TRBV19 NA TGTGCCAGTAGTCCCCTGGCGGGGGCTGGAAACACCATATATTTT CASSPLAGAGNTIYF
NA TRBJ1-1 TRBV5-1 NA TGCGCCAGCAGCCGGCAGGGCGGCACTGAAGCTTTCTTT CASSRQGGTEAFF
NA TRBJ1-2 TRBV29-1 NA TGCAGCGTTGAAGACGACAGTTCCTATGGCTACACCTTC CSVEDDSSYGYTF
once TRBJ2-1 TRBV5-6 TRBD2 TGTGCCAGCAGCCCCGGGACTACCAATGAGCAGTTCTTC CASSPGTTNEQFF
few TRBJ2-1 TRBV19 NA TGTGCCAGTAGTTACCAGATTTACAATGAGCAGTTCTTC CASSYQIYNEQFF
NA TRBJ2-3 TRBV7-2 NA TGTGCCAGCAGCTCCGGGGGGCGTTCCACAGATACGCAGTATTTT CASSSGGRSTDTQYF
NA TRBJ2-1 TRBV4-1 TRBD1 TGCGCCAGCAGCCAAGGATTGGGACAGGGAAACAATGAGCAGTTCTTC CASSQGLGQGNNEQFF
NA TRBJ1-1 TRBV27 NA TGTGCCAGCTCCGGGGGGGGGCCTTACACTGAAGCTTTCTTT CASSGGGPYTEAFF
NA TRBJ2-3 TRBV29-1 NA TGCAGCTTCTGGCGGGACAGTAGCACAGATACGCAGTATTTT CSFWRDSSTDTQYF
NA TRBJ1-2 TRBV28 NA TGTGCCAGCAGTGTAAACAGTCATAACTATGGCTACACCTTC CASSVNSHNYGYTF
NA TRBJ1-1 TRBV12-3/TRBV12-4 NA TGTGCCAGCAGTTTGTTCATGAACACTGAAGCTTTCTTT CASSLFMNTEAFF
NA TRBJ2-1 TRBV13 NA TGTGCCAGCAGCTTACCTTCGGGGAACCTATTCAATGAGCAGTTCTTC CASSLPSGNLFNEQFF
NA TRBJ1-1 TRBV29-1 TRBD1 TGCAGCGGAGACAGGGGTATGAACACTGAAGCTTTCTTT CSGDRGMNTEAFF
NA TRBJ1-1 TRBV2 TRBD1 TGTGCCAGCACCTTGGTCGGGACAGGGCTGGACACTGAAGCTTTCTTT CASTLVGTGLDTEAFF
NA TRBJ1-2 TRBV20-1 TRBD1 TGCAGTGCGCCACAGGGGTATGGCTACACCTTC CSAPQGYGYTF
NA TRBJ2-1 TRBV18 NA TGTGCCAGCTCACCACTAGCGGTAAAGGACAATGAGCAGTTCTTC CASSPLAVKDNEQFF
NA TRBJ1-2 TRBV10-3 TRBD1 TGTGCCACCGGCTCAACGGGACAGGCATATGGCTACACCTTC CATGSTGQAYGYTF
NA TRBJ1-1 TRBV23-1 NA TGCGCCAGCAGCCGCAATAAAGGACAGAAAATGAACACTGAAGCTTTCTTT CASSRNKGQKMNTEAFF
NA TRBJ1-1 TRBV11-2 TRBD1 TGTGCCAGCAGCTTAGGCGACAGGGTGGGGGCTGAAGCTTTCTTT CASSLGDRVGAEAFF
NA TRBJ2-1 TRBV18 TRBD2 TGTGCCAGCTCACAGGGCCTAGCGGGTTACAATGAGCAGTTCTTC CASSQGLAGYNEQFF
NA TRBJ1-4 TRBV5-1 NA TGCGCCAGCAGCTTGGGAACAGGGCTTAATGAAAAACTGTTTTTT CASSLGTGLNEKLFF
NA TRBJ2-3 TRBV9 NA TGTGCCAGCAGCGGGGGAGCTGACACAGATACGCAGTATTTT CASSGGADTDTQYF
few TRBJ2-2 TRBV28 NA TGTGCCAGCAGTTTATCCTTGGGGGAGCTGTTTTTT CASSLSLGELFF
NA TRBJ2-7 TRBV5-4 NA TGTGCCAGCAGCCCAGACACAGGGACGAGGTACGAGCAGTACTTC CASSPDTGTRYEQYF
NA TRBJ1-2 TRBV3-1/TRBV3-2 TRBD1 TGTGCCAGCAGCCAAGAGGGGGACAGGGTTCCGTACACCTTC CASSQEGDRVPYTF